Each of the 8 T cell receptor beta chains below was sequenced from the same sample in a study of beta chain features in type 1 diabetes. The entirety of the isolated RNA underwent reverse transcription, so expressed TCRB transcripts were sequenced. The assay was immunoSEQ multiplex PCR, and TCRdb's table has in-frame clones only and misses some. The sample has roughly 370,000 clones, over 11% seen once. The sequencing input was naive CD4+ T cells from blood. The receptors were gathered from a young man in good health.

This clone was detected a few times. The gene calls are TRBV5-6 and TRBJ2-1, with TRBD2 identical over 11 bases. V lost 5 bases to trimming and J lost 4 bases; unmatched junction nucleotides: 8. CDR3 size: 16 residues. The V gene's germline CDR1 is SGHDT and CDR2 YYEEEE. This CDR3 is CASRRVTSGTYNEQFF. The CDR3 region has the DNA TGTGCCAGCAGGCGCGTGACTAGCGGGACTTACAATGAGCAGTTCTTC.

V usage is TRBV5-4 and J usage is TRBJ2-6; no definite D call. Trimming left V 4 bases short and J 0 bases short, with 11 bases between. Germline assignment: CDR1 SGHNT and CDR2 YYREEE (reference sequence). CDR3 length equals 16 residues. The CDR3 is CASSPIGDSGANVLTF. The DNA for the CDR3 is TGTGCCAGCAGCCCCATTGGAGACTCTGGGGCCAACGTCCTGACTTTC. The variable domain in full, with the rest retrieved from reference TRBV5-4 and TRBJ2-6, is ETGVTQSPTHLIKTRGQQVTLRCSSQSGHNTVSWYQQALGQGPQFIFQYYREEENGRGNFPPRFSGLQFPNYSSELNVNALELDDSALYLCASSPIGDSGANVLTFGAGSRLTVL.

This chain uses TRBV4-3 with TRBJ1-1; D is undetermined. The ends were cut back, 3 bases at V and 0 bases at J, with 11 bases in the middle. This CDR3 is 15 amino acids long. Germline CDR1 LGHNA, CDR2 YSLEER. CDR3 in amino acids: CASSHALAVNTEAFF. In nucleotides, the CDR3 is TGCGCCAGCAGCCACGCCCTGGCAGTGAACACTGAAGCTTTCTTT.

This CDR3 is CSVEEARDEQYF. DNA for the CDR3: TGCAGCGTTGAGGAGGCCCGCGACGAGCAGTACTTC. V gene TRBV29-1 combines with J gene TRBJ2-7; D perhaps matches TRBD2 (5 bases). This CDR3 region has 12 residues. V dropped 3 bases and J dropped 5 bases, with 11 bases sitting between them. In germline, CDR1 is SQVTM, CDR2 ANQGSEA.

This clone was picked up many times. The chain uses TRBV4-3 and TRBJ2-4, with unresolved D. The CDR3 covers 13 residues. Germline CDR1 and CDR2: LGHNA and YSLEER. Trimming cost V 5 bases and J 0 bases, with 5 bases left between them. The CDR3 region is CASSGLAKNIQYF. The DNA for the CDR3 is TGCGCCAGCAGCGGCCTAGCCAAAAACATTCAGTACTTC.

The chain recombines TRBV5-1 with TRBJ2-3; D tentatively fits TRBD1 or TRBD2 (5 bases each). Per the germline V gene, CDR1 is SGHRS and CDR2 is YFSETQ. Trimming cost V 0 bases and J 0 bases, with 8 bases left between them. The CDR3 spans 15 residues. CDR3 protein: CASSLGDGSTDTQYF. The CDR3, as DNA: TGCGCCAGCAGCTTGGGGGACGGAAGCACAGATACGCAGTATTTT.

This clone was picked up a small number of times. The genes are TRBV2 and TRBJ2-1, with unresolved D. The CDR3 totals 14 residues. V lost 7 bases to trimming and J lost 0 bases, with 10 bases between them. Germline V lookup: CDR1 SNHLY, CDR2 FYNNEI. The CDR3 sequence is CASTRLSSYNEQFF. For the CDR3, the DNA is TGTGCCAGCACCAGACTGAGCTCCTACAATGAGCAGTTCTTC.

As to this clone: Other DNA sequences in this specimen translate into the identical CDR3. This chain joins TRBV12-5 and TRBJ2-7; the D is unclear. Per germline, CDR1 LGHNT and CDR2 FRNRAP. The CDR3 is 12 amino acids. The V end lost 1 base, the J end lost 3 bases, and 4 bases lay between the germline ends. In DNA form, the CDR3 reads TGTGCTAGTGGTTTGGGCGACTACGAGCAGTACTTC. This sequence encodes CASGLGDYEQYF.